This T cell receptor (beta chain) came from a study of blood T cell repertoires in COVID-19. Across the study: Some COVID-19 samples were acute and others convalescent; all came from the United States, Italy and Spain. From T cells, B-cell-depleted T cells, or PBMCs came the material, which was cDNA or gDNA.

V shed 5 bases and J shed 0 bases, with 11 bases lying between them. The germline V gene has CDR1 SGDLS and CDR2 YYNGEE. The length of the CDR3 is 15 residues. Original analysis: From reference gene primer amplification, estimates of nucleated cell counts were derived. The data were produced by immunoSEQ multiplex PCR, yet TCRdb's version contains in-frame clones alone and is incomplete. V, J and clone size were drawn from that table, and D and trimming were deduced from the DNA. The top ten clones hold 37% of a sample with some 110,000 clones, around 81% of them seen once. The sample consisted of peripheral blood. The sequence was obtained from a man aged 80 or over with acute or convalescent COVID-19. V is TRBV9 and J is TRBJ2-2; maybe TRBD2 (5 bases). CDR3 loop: CASRKAAANTGELFF. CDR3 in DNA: TGTGCCAGCAGGAAAGCGGCCGCGAACACCGGGGAGCTGTTTTTT.